This entry lists 4 T cell receptor beta chains sequenced from one sample in a study of CD8 T cells in ankylosing spondylitis. TCRdb reprocessed the 5' RACE reads with MiXCR, giving one entry per CDR3 protein. The sample holds around 100,000 distinct CDR3 sequences, roughly 8.5% seen once. These receptors' antigens are unknown. Study-wide points: A TCR beta motif made of roughly eight highly homologous variants seemed typical of ankylosing spondylitis blood.

The material sequenced was blood, either unsorted or a sorted T cell fraction (not recorded which). Receptors originate from a male donor with ankylosing spondylitis.

This clonotype was counted a few times. The chain employs TRBV19 and TRBJ2-1, with 10 bases identical to TRBD2. Germline V CDR1 and CDR2: LNHDA, SQIVND (reference sequence). The CDR3 covers 14 residues. Unmatched junction bases numbered 3, after V lost 2 bases and J lost 8 bases. CDR3 coding DNA: TGTGCCAGTAGTATAATCCTAGCGGGAGATGAGCAGTTCTTC. This sequence encodes CASSIILAGDEQFF.

The rearrangement uses TRBV6-5 and TRBJ2-1; tentatively, D is TRBD2 (5 bases). The germline CDR1 and CDR2 sequences are MNHEY and SVGAGI. Trimming took 2 bases from V and 8 from J, leaving 16 bases between them. CDR3 length: 15 residues. This chain's CDR3 is CASSYARPTGDEQFF. The CDR3 region has the DNA TGTGCCAGCAGTTACGCGCGGCCTACCGGGGATGAGCAGTTCTTC.

This chain connects TRBV19 to TRBJ1-1; D is unresolved. Germline V CDR1 and CDR2: LNHDA, SQIVND (reference sequence). V was clipped by 8 bases and J by 0 bases, with 10 bases between them. CDR3 length: 13 amino acids. CDR3 in amino acids: CASRPGLNTEAFF. The CDR3 coding sequence is TGTGCCAGTCGGCCGGGATTGAACACTGAAGCTTTCTTT.

In this sample, this clonotype turned up many times. V gene TRBV7-8 combines with J gene TRBJ1-3; D is ambiguous. Trimming pared 3 bases from V and 0 bases from J, leaving 6 bases between. In germline, CDR1 is SGHVS, CDR2 FQNEAQ. The CDR3 is 14 residues long. The CDR3 bases are TGTGCCAGCAGCTTTGACATCTCTGGAAACACCATATATTTT. It yields the protein CASSFDISGNTIYF.